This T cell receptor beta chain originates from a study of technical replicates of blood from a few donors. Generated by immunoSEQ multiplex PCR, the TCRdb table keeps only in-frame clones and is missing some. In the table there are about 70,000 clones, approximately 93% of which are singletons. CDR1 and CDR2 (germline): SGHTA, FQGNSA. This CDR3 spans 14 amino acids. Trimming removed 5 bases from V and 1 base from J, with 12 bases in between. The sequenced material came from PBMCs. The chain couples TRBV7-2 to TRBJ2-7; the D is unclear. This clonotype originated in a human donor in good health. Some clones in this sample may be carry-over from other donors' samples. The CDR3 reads CASSPPPFSYEQYF. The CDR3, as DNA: TGTGCCAGCAGCCCCCCCCCGTTTTCCTACGAGCAGTACTTC.